These 9 T cell receptor beta chains were sequenced from one sample in a study of response to subunit inactivated influenza vaccine. One entry per CDR3 protein, called by TCRdb with MiXCR from the RT-PCR reads. The sample carries 490,000 or so distinct CDR3 sequences, 7.6% recorded once. The specimen comprised PBMCs from blood, sampled less than 30 months after vaccination. The source of these receptors is a man between 50 and 70 years old who received an inactivated influenza vaccine.

This clonotype is a singleton in its sample. At one end the junction does not follow the germline gene, possibly because of a read error. CDR3 loop: CASSPPAGGVTF. In DNA form, the CDR3 reads TGTGCCAGCTCACCACCGGCGGGTGGTGTGACCTTC. The rearrangement links TRBV18 to TRBJ2-7; D perhaps matches TRBD2 (5 bases). Germline V CDR1 and CDR2: KGHSH, LQKENI. CDR3 length: 12 residues.

J is TRBJ1-2 and V is TRBV7-9; the D is unclear. V lost 3 bases and J lost 10, with 9 bases in between. The length of the CDR3 is 11 residues. The germline V gene encodes CDR1 SEHNR and CDR2 FQNEAQ (reference sequence). CDR3 amino acids: CASSFSVHYTF. CDR3 DNA: TGTGCCAGCAGCTTTTCCGTCCACTACACCTTC.

A word on this clonotype: Just one base apart from a much larger clone, this may be a read error. The chain carries TRBV15 and TRBJ2-3; 13 nucleotides align to TRBD2. The CDR3 totals 15 residues. CDR1 is LNHNV, CDR2 YYDKDF, per germline (reference sequence). CDR3 bases: TGTACCACCAGCAGGACTAGCGGGAGAGCAGATACGCAGTATTTT. Encoded protein: CTTSRTSGRADTQYF.

The rearrangement joins TRBV6-4 to TRBJ1-6; no clear D gene. Germline V gives CDR1 MRHNA, CDR2 SNTAGT. The CDR3 sequence is 14 residues long. V lost 0 bases and J lost 10, with 10 bases in between. CDR3 amino acids: CASSDSAWASPLHF. CDR3 DNA: TGTGCCAGCAGTGACTCGGCTTGGGCGTCACCCCTCCACTTT.

The rearrangement joins TRBV15 to TRBJ1-5; D is undetermined. The germline V gene has CDR1 LNHNV and CDR2 YYDKDF (reference sequence). Trimming shortened V by 0 bases and J by 0 bases, and 6 bases separated the two germline ends. The CDR3 length is 15 residues. The CDR3 reads CATSRDFSSNQPQHF. Written as DNA, the CDR3 is TGTGCCACCAGCAGAGATTTTTCTAGCAATCAGCCCCAGCATTTT.

This clonotype was seen at least ten times. This rearrangement joins TRBV5-1 to TRBJ1-1; D is perhaps TRBD1 (5 bases). Germline V gives CDR1 SGHRS, CDR2 YFSETQ. The CDR3 loop spans 14 amino acids. Trimming took off 2 bases at V and 0 bases at J, with 8 bases between the two ends. Written as DNA, the CDR3 is TGCGCCAGCAGCTTCACAGGTTTGAACACTGAAGCTTTCTTT. Its translation: CASSFTGLNTEAFF.

Written as DNA, the CDR3 is TGTGCCAGCAGTTACCCTAGTTTTTGGAGTTCTAGCACAGATACGCAGTATTTT. It encodes CASSYPSFWSSSTDTQYF. V gene TRBV6-5 combines with J gene TRBJ2-3; D is ambiguous. Germline CDR1 and CDR2: MNHEY and SVGAGI. Trimming took off 2 bases at V and 0 bases at J, with 18 bases between the two ends. The CDR3 extends over 18 amino acids.

This clonotype was counted between two and nine times. V and J are TRBV6-1 and TRBJ2-5, with D perhaps TRBD1 (6 bases). This CDR3 has 16 residues. V lost 4 bases, J lost 4 bases, and 19 bases lay in between. Germline CDR1 is MNHNS and CDR2 is SASEGT. The CDR3 region is CASSAPLTGMRETQYF. CDR3 DNA sequence: TGTGCCAGCAGTGCTCCCTTAACAGGGATGCGAGAGACCCAGTACTTC.

As for this clonotype: A read error may account for a junction end that differs from germline. The chain is built from TRBV5-1 and TRBJ1-3; the D is unclear. The CDR3 is made up of 14 amino acids. From germline, CDR1 is SGHRS and CDR2 YFSETQ. CDR3 sequence: CASSPDGSGYTIYF. As DNA, the CDR3 is TGCGCCAGCAGCCCGGATGGTTCTGGATACACCATATATTTT.